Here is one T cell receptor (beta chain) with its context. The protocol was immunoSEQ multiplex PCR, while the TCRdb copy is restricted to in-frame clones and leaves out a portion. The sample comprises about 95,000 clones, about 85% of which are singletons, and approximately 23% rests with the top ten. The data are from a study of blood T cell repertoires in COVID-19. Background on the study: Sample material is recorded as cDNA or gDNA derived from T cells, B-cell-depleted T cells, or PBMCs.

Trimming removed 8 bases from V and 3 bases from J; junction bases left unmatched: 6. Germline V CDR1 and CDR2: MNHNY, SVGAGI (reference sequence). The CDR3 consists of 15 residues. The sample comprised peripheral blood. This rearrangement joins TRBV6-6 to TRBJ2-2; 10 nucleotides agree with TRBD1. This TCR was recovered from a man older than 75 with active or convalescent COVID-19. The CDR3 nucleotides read TGTGCCAGCCACACCGGGACAGGGGACACCGGGGAGCTGTTTTTT. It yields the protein CASHTGTGDTGELFF.